The 28 T cell receptor beta chains presented below share a single source sample, sequenced in a study of beta chain features in type 1 diabetes. As every portion of the isolated RNA was reverse transcribed, the sequencing read expressed TCRB transcripts. TCRdb's table, derived via immunoSEQ multiplex PCR, lists solely in-frame clones and lacks some. Of about 250,000 clones in the sample, 13% to 15% were seen once. Sequenced input: naive CD4+ T cells from blood. The origin of the receptors is a woman in her 40s in good health.

This clone came up a few times. This chain uses TRBV29-1 with TRBJ1-2; TRBD1 might be the D (6 bases). The CDR3 is 12 residues long. The V gene lost 4 bases and the J gene lost 2 bases, with 8 bases spanning the gap. CDR1 and CDR2 from the germline V gene are SQVTM and ANQGSEA. This CDR3 reads CSVAQGNYGYTF. CDR3 DNA sequence: TGCAGCGTTGCCCAGGGGAACTATGGCTACACCTTC. The whole variable domain, filled in from reference TRBV29-1 and TRBJ1-2, reads SAVISQKPSRDICQRGTSLTIQCQVDSQVTMMFWYRQQPGQSLTLIATANQGSEATYESGFVIDKFPISRPNLTFSTLTVSNMSPEDSSIYLCSVAQGNYGYTFGSGTRLTVV.

J is TRBJ2-1 and V is TRBV7-2, with 7 bases fitting TRBD2. V was clipped by 0 bases and J by 7 bases; unmatched bases: 6. The CDR3 length is 15 residues. Germline V gene data show CDR1 as SGHTA and CDR2 as FQGNSA. The CDR3 DNA reads as TGTGCCAGCAGCTTAGCGAGGCGAGCGGGGAATGAGCAGTTCTTC. As protein: CASSLARRAGNEQFF. Full variable domain (missing parts from reference TRBV7-2 and TRBJ2-1): GAGVSQSPSNKVTEKGKDVELRCDPISGHTALYWYRQSLGQGLEFLIYFQGNSAPDKSGLPSDRFSAERTGGSVSTLTIQRTQQEDSAVYLCASSLARRAGNEQFFGPGTRLTVL.

In this sample, this clone turned up a few times. The gene calls are TRBV19 and TRBJ2-5; D gene unclear. This CDR3 comprises 13 residues. Per the germline V gene, CDR1 is LNHDA and CDR2 is SQIVND (reference sequence). V dropped 4 bases and J dropped 6 bases, with 12 bases sitting between them. This CDR3 is CASSTPGSKTQYF. CDR3 coding DNA: TGTGCCAGTAGTACCCCGGGTTCGAAGACCCAGTACTTC. The full variable domain, its missing parts supplied by reference TRBV19 and TRBJ2-5, is DGGITQSPKYLFRKEGQNVTLSCEQNLNHDAMYWYRQDPGQGLRLIYYSQIVNDFQKGDIAEGYSVSREKKESFPLTVTSAQKNPTAFYLCASSTPGSKTQYFGPGTRLLVL.

The chain employs TRBV11-2 and TRBJ2-5; 12 bases agree with TRBD2. The V segment lost 1 base and the J segment 2 bases; nucleotides outside the gene matches: 5. The CDR3 length is 17 residues. Germline CDR1 reads SGHAT; CDR2 reads FQNNGV. CDR3 nucleotides: TGTGCCAGCAGCTTAGGAGCTAGCGGGGGGGAGCAAGAGACCCAGTACTTC. The encoded protein is CASSLGASGGEQETQYF.

The V gene is TRBV6-4, the J gene TRBJ1-1; TRBD1 is a possible D gene (5 bases). Trimming cost V 5 bases and J 0 bases, with 10 bases left between them. The CDR3 is 14 amino acids. Germline CDR1 and CDR2: MRHNA and SNTAGT. For the CDR3, the DNA is TGTGCCAGCAGTCCTCAGGGTATGAACACTGAAGCTTTCTTT. Translating it yields CASSPQGMNTEAFF.

This clone was counted only a few times. The rearrangement links TRBV7-2 to TRBJ1-4, with D maybe TRBD1 (5 bases). The CDR3 length is 13 residues. Germline-derived CDR1 and CDR2 are SGHTA and FQGNSA. V was cut by 6 bases and J by 3 bases, with 8 bases left in between. The CDR3 sequence is CASRGGSNEKLFF. CDR3 in DNA: TGTGCCAGCAGGGGGGGGTCTAATGAAAAACTGTTTTTT.

The chain links TRBV5-1 to TRBJ2-3, with 9 positions matching TRBD1. The CDR3 sequence is 15 residues long. Germline-derived CDR1 and CDR2 are SGHRS and YFSETQ. The junction had 11 bases not matched to a gene; V was cut back by 7 bases and J by 5 bases. The CDR3 sequence is CASRTNDRGIDTQYF. CDR3 DNA sequence: TGCGCCAGCCGTACCAACGACAGGGGGATAGATACGCAGTATTTT.

The chain combines TRBV18 with TRBJ1-2; D may be TRBD1 (6 bases). V was clipped by 3 bases and J by 1 base, with 15 bases between them. CDR1 KGHSH and CDR2 LQKENI come from the germline V gene. The CDR3 covers 16 residues. The CDR3 sequence is CASSPTPGTHNYGYTF. CDR3 bases: TGTGCCAGCTCACCTACTCCCGGGACACATAACTATGGCTACACCTTC.

The rearrangement uses TRBV2 and TRBJ2-7, with D tentatively TRBD2 (7 bases). This CDR3 region has 14 residues. Germline CDR1 and CDR2: SNHLY and FYNNEI. V was shortened by 4 bases and J by 3 bases, with 13 bases between the two germline ends. The DNA of the CDR3 is TGTGCCAGCAGTGGCACCGGGGGGCGCTACGAGCAGTACTTC. This translates into CASSGTGGRYEQYF.

V usage is TRBV9 and J usage is TRBJ2-7; 11 bases agree with TRBD1. Germline V gene data show CDR1 as SGDLS and CDR2 as YYNGEE. Germline trimming cut 4 bases from V and 6 bases from J; bases unmatched to any gene: 12. This CDR3 region has 16 residues. The CDR3 loop is CASSPHMDRGHSEQYF. CDR3 in DNA: TGTGCCAGCAGCCCCCACATGGACAGGGGGCATTCCGAGCAGTACTTC.

The table lists this clone with many counts. J is TRBJ2-1 and V is TRBV4-1; 10 bases are a match to TRBD1. J lost 9 bases, V lost 5 bases, and 13 bases had no gene match. Germline CDR1 MGHRA, CDR2 YSYEKL. There are 16 residues in the CDR3. The CDR3 nucleotides are TGCGCCAGCAGCGCCTCACCGGGACAGGGGTGGGGTGAGCAGTTCTTC. Translation gives CASSASPGQGWGEQFF.

This chain links TRBV7-2 with TRBJ2-2; tentatively, D is TRBD1 (5 bases). This CDR3 region has 13 residues. V lost 0 bases and J lost 6, with 5 bases in between. The germline V gene encodes CDR1 SGHTA and CDR2 FQGNSA. CDR3 residues: CASSLARAGELFF. The CDR3, as DNA: TGTGCCAGCAGCTTAGCCAGGGCCGGGGAGCTGTTTTTT.

The chain joins TRBV12-5 to TRBJ1-1; TRBD1 might be the D (6 bases). Trimming stripped 7 bases from V and 0 bases from J, with 12 bases between. The CDR3 contains 14 residues. The germline V gene has CDR1 LGHNT and CDR2 FRNRAP. In nucleotides, the CDR3 is TGTGCTAGTGCCGCGGACAGCATGAACACTGAAGCTTTCTTT. It encodes CASAADSMNTEAFF.

This sequence joins TRBV4-2 and TRBJ1-1; D might be TRBD1 (5 bases). Germline-derived CDR1 and CDR2 are LGHNA and YNFKEQ. There are 15 residues in the CDR3. V was trimmed by 0 bases and J by 5 bases, leaving 13 bases between them. The CDR3 spells CASSQETGGGTEAFF. CDR3 DNA sequence: TGTGCCAGCAGCCAAGAGACTGGGGGAGGGACTGAAGCTTTCTTT.

The CDR3 nucleotides are TGTGCCAGTAGTTCAAAATTAGGACTCCAGCAGGAAGCTTTCTTT. Translation gives CASSSKLGLQQEAFF. The genes are TRBV19 and TRBJ1-1; no reliable D call. Trimming shortened V by 5 bases and J by 8 bases, and 21 bases separated the two germline ends. The CDR3 extends over 15 amino acids. Germline CDR1 is LNHDA and CDR2 is SQIVND (reference sequence).

This clone was counted a few times. The chain carries TRBV13 and TRBJ2-3; the D gene is possibly TRBD1 (5 bases). The V end lost 6 bases, the J end lost 2 bases, and 18 bases lay between the germline ends. The CDR3 has 16 amino acids. Germline V lookup: CDR1 PRHDT, CDR2 FYEKMQ (reference sequence). The CDR3 DNA follows: TGTGCCAGCAGTCCCATAACAGGAGACCTCACAGATACGCAGTATTTT. This codes for CASSPITGDLTDTQYF.

A few counts support this clone. The chain couples TRBV5-1 to TRBJ2-1; 9 nucleotides align to TRBD1. V lost 3 bases, J lost 9 bases, and 10 bases stayed unmatched. Germline CDR1 reads SGHRS; CDR2 reads YFSETQ. CDR3 length: 15 amino acids. CDR3 region: CASSSGQGIISEQFF. Here the CDR3 DNA reads TGCGCCAGCAGCTCCGGACAGGGGATCATTAGTGAGCAGTTCTTC.

This clone was picked up a small number of times. The rearrangement uses TRBV7-9 and TRBJ2-3, with 13 bases identical to TRBD2. The CDR3 has 16 amino acids. CDR1 and CDR2 from the germline V gene are SEHNR and FQNEAQ (reference sequence). The V segment lost 5 bases and the J segment 5 bases; nucleotides outside the gene matches: 7. Written as DNA, the CDR3 is TGTGCCAGCAGCCTACTAGCGGGGGGGCATGGAGATACGCAGTATTTT. Translating it yields CASSLLAGGHGDTQYF.

V is TRBV4-2 and J is TRBJ2-7, with D hard to call. The CDR3 is made up of 15 amino acids. V lost 0 bases to trimming and J lost 1 base, with 10 bases between them. The germline V gene encodes CDR1 LGHNA and CDR2 YNFKEQ. The CDR3 protein is CASSQDFTESYEQYF. The CDR3 coding sequence is TGTGCCAGCAGCCAAGATTTCACTGAATCCTACGAGCAGTACTTC.

This chain joins TRBV11-2 and TRBJ1-1; D is unclear. The CDR3 spans 12 residues. Germline V lookup: CDR1 SGHAT, CDR2 FQNNGV. The ends were cut back, 2 bases at V and 4 bases at J, with 5 bases in the middle. For the CDR3, the DNA is TGTGCCAGCAGCTTACAGGCCACTGAAGCTTTCTTT. Residues: CASSLQATEAFF.

The chain combines TRBV2 with TRBJ2-5, with TRBD1 matching 7 bases. V trimming: 7 bases; J trimming: 5 bases; junction bases outside the gene matches: 7. CDR3 length equals 13 residues. Per germline, CDR1 SNHLY and CDR2 FYNNEI. The CDR3 region is CASTKGAGETQYF. The CDR3 DNA is TGTGCCAGCACTAAGGGGGCTGGGGAGACCCAGTACTTC.

The chain uses TRBV6-5 and TRBJ2-1, with TRBD1 matching over 9 bases. From germline, CDR1 is MNHEY and CDR2 SVGAGI. The J segment lost 7 bases and the V segment lost 4 bases, leaving 11 bases of the junction unmatched. The CDR3 covers 16 residues. The CDR3, as DNA: TGTGCCAGCAGTTCACCACAGGGGGCTGGTGTTAATGAGCAGTTCTTC. As protein: CASSSPQGAGVNEQFF.

This clone appeared a few times. The V call is TRBV5-4, the J call TRBJ2-2; 9 bases match TRBD1. Trimming removed 2 bases from V and 6 bases from J; junction bases left unmatched: 5. CDR1 and CDR2 (germline): SGHNT, YYREEE (reference sequence). The CDR3 consists of 15 residues. The DNA for the CDR3 is TGTGCCAGCAGCTTTTACAGGGGGCAGGCCGGGGAGCTGTTTTTT. This sequence encodes CASSFYRGQAGELFF.

The CDR3 protein is CASSRGARGDGYTF. CDR3 in DNA: TGCGCCAGCAGCCGTGGGGCCAGGGGGGATGGCTACACCTTC. V gene TRBV5-1 combines with J gene TRBJ1-2, with 7 bases lining up with TRBD1. Germline V gives CDR1 SGHRS, CDR2 YFSETQ. V shed 4 bases, J shed 6 bases, and the junction held 9 bases outside the gene matches. The CDR3 has 14 amino acids.

The gene calls are TRBV18 and TRBJ2-3; 7 bases map to TRBD1. This CDR3 is 16 amino acids long. From germline, CDR1 is KGHSH and CDR2 LQKENI. Losses at the gene ends were 2 bases for V and 3 bases for J; bases not matched to a gene: 8. CDR3 in DNA: TGTGCCAGCTCACCATTCCGGGACAGTAGGACAGATACGCAGTATTTT. This translates into CASSPFRDSRTDTQYF.

The chain carries TRBV7-9 and TRBJ1-5; no clear D. CDR1 and CDR2 from the germline V gene are SEHNR and FQNEAQ (reference sequence). This CDR3 region has 12 residues. Written as DNA, the CDR3 is TGTGCAGCGGCGAGGAACAATCAGCCCCAGCATTTT. Its protein is CAAARNNQPQHF.

In this sample, this clone turned up a few times. V usage is TRBV18 and J usage is TRBJ1-4; TRBD1 aligns across 8 bases. The germline V gene has CDR1 KGHSH and CDR2 LQKENI. V lost 4 bases to trimming and J lost 0 bases; unmatched junction nucleotides: 4. The CDR3 spans 16 residues. The CDR3 DNA sequence: TGTGCCAGCTCACGGGGACAGGCCGCAACTAATGAAAAACTGTTTTTT. Encoded protein: CASSRGQAATNEKLFF.

This chain uses TRBV2 with TRBJ1-5; 8 bases agree with TRBD1. The CDR3 consists of 14 residues. Germline V lookup: CDR1 SNHLY, CDR2 FYNNEI. The V segment lost 6 bases and the J segment 4 bases; nucleotides outside the gene matches: 5. For the CDR3, the DNA is TGTGCCAGCAGCGACGACAGGGGAAATCAGCCCCAGCATTTT. Translation gives CASSDDRGNQPQHF.